Listed below are T cell receptor beta chains from one sample, sequenced in a study of blood T cell repertoires in COVID-19. Assay: immunoSEQ multiplex PCR; the TCRdb copy retains only in-frame clones and omits some. The sample includes some 390,000 clones, approximately 86% of them seen just once. What was sequenced was peripheral blood. Receptor source: a human donor in a cohort sampled during active COVID-19. CDR3s include the opening cysteine and the closing phenylalanine or tryptophan. D genes are given only for firm matches. Clone size is shown for a subset of rows, as once, few, many or a class of expanded clone.

TRBJ1-1 | TRBV2 | 16 | NA | NA | CASSPGRGGGGTEAFF | TGTGCCAGCAGCCCCGGGAGAGGGGGGGGAGGCACTGAAGCTTTCTTT
TRBJ1-1 | TRBV19 | 14 | NA | TRBD1 | CASSIKGQGEEAFF | TGTGCCAGTAGTATCAAGGGACAGGGGGAGGAAGCTTTCTTT
TRBJ2-7 | TRBV29-1 | 11 | NA | NA | CSAGEAYEQYF | TGCAGCGCCGGAGAGGCCTACGAGCAGTACTTC
TRBJ2-5 | TRBV5-4 | 15 | NA | TRBD2 | CASSLTSGKQETQYF | TGTGCCAGCAGCCTCACTAGCGGGAAACAAGAGACCCAGTACTTC
TRBJ1-1 | TRBV6-5 | 14 | few | NA | CASSSRRVNTEAFF | TGTGCCAGCAGTTCCCGCAGGGTGAACACTGAAGCTTTCTTT
TRBJ2-2 | TRBV2 | 15 | NA | NA | CASRIDTGYPGELFF | TGTGCCAGCAGAATCGACACAGGGTATCCCGGGGAGCTGTTTTTT
TRBJ2-7 | TRBV9 | 16 | NA | TRBD2 | CASSPTSGTGGYEQYF | TGTGCCAGCAGCCCGACCTCGGGGACGGGGGGCTACGAGCAGTACTTC
TRBJ1-1 | TRBV4-2 | 13 | NA | NA | CASRGGGGTEAFF | TGTGCCAGCAGGGGGGGAGGGGGCACTGAAGCTTTCTTT
TRBJ1-4 | TRBV28 | 13 | NA | NA | CASRRGTNEKLFF | TGTGCCAGCAGGCGGGGGACGAATGAAAAACTGTTTTTT
TRBJ2-7 | TRBV28 | 12 | NA | NA | CAIRSRGKEQYF | TGTGCCATCCGAAGCAGAGGAAAGGAGCAGTACTTC
TRBJ2-1 | TRBV13 | 17 | NA | TRBD2 | CASSSSLGLAGRNEQFF | TGTGCCAGCAGCTCCTCCCTCGGACTAGCGGGTCGCAATGAGCAGTTCTTC
TRBJ2-7 | TRBV18 | 15 | NA | NA | CASSRDNPGNYEQYF | TGTGCCAGCTCACGTGATAATCCGGGAAACTACGAGCAGTACTTC
TRBJ1-5 | TRBV30 | 16 | NA | NA | CAWSHKGRGGNQPQHF | TGTGCCTGGAGTCATAAGGGGCGGGGGGGCAATCAGCCCCAGCATTTT
TRBJ2-3 | TRBV7-9 | 16 | NA | TRBD2 | CASSLSGGMSTDTQYF | TGTGCCAGCAGCTTGTCCGGGGGGATGAGCACAGATACGCAGTATTTT
TRBJ2-5 | TRBV12-3/TRBV12-4 | 11 | NA | TRBD1 | CASSFGQAQYF | TGTGCCAGCAGTTTTGGACAGGCCCAGTACTTC
TRBJ1-6 | TRBV6-1 | 13 | NA | NA | CASSESGNSPLHF | TGTGCCAGCAGTGAATCGGGAAATTCACCCCTCCACTTT
TRBJ2-2 | TRBV5-5 | 14 | many | TRBD2 | CASSLRGDAGELFF | TGTGCCAGCAGCCTGCGGGGGGACGCCGGGGAGCTGTTTTTT
TRBJ2-4 | TRBV30 | 16 | NA | TRBD1 | CAWSDYRGLAKNIQYF | TGTGCCTGGAGTGATTACAGGGGGCTAGCCAAAAACATTCAGTACTTC
TRBJ1-1 | TRBV24-1 | 18 | NA | TRBD1 | CATSDHPGQGCNNTEAFF | TGTGCCACCAGTGATCACCCGGGACAGGGTTGTAACAACACTGAAGCTTTCTTT
TRBJ1-2 | TRBV30 | 13 | NA | TRBD1 | CAWSDRGKKRGDF | TGTGCCTGGAGTGACAGGGGAAAGAAGAGGGGCGACTTC
TRBJ2-3 | TRBV11-1 | 16 | NA | TRBD2 | CASSSGLAGASDTQYF | TGTGCCAGCAGCTCGGGACTAGCGGGAGCTTCAGATACGCAGTATTTT
TRBJ2-7 | TRBV11-2 | 14 | NA | TRBD2 | CASSPGTSGYEQYF | TGTGCCAGCAGCCCCGGGACTAGCGGCTACGAGCAGTACTTC
TRBJ2-3 | TRBV7-7 | 13 | once | NA | CASSPDRTDTQYF | TGTGCCAGCAGCCCCGACAGGACAGATACGCAGTATTTT
TRBJ2-7 | TRBV28 | 24 | NA | TRBD2 | CASSSQPRWDWGLAGERRVYEQYF | TGTGCCAGCAGTTCTCAGCCTCGGTGGGATTGGGGACTAGCGGGAGAGAGGAGGGTCTACGAGCAGTACTTC
TRBJ2-3 | TRBV30 | 18 | NA | TRBD2 | CAWSADGGLADSTDTQYF | TGTGCCTGGAGTGCGGATGGGGGACTAGCGGATAGCACAGATACGCAGTATTTT
TRBJ2-2 | TRBV19 | 16 | NA | TRBD1 | CASSATGGRNTGELFF | TGTGCCAGTAGTGCGACAGGGGGGCGGAACACCGGGGAGCTGTTTTTT
TRBJ2-5 | TRBV11-3 | 12 | NA | NA | CASSLTGETQYF | TGTGCCAGCAGCTTAACCGGGGAGACCCAGTACTTC
TRBJ1-3 | TRBV4-2 | 17 | NA | NA | CASSPPRQTGFGNTIYF | TGTGCCAGCAGCCCTCCCAGGCAAACAGGGTTCGGAAACACCATATATTTT
TRBJ1-4 | TRBV7-9 | 19 | NA | NA | CASSSPQGVGGRMSEKLFF | TGTGCCAGCAGCTCGCCTCAGGGAGTCGGGGGACGAATGAGCGAAAAACTGTTTTTT
TRBJ2-7 | TRBV7-8 | 14 | NA | TRBD2 | CASSRTSGTYEQYF | TGTGCCAGCAGCCGGACTAGCGGTACCTACGAGCAGTACTTC
TRBJ2-2 | TRBV5-5 | 16 | NA | NA | CASRPWVGGNIGELFF | TGTGCCAGCAGACCTTGGGTTGGGGGGAACATCGGGGAGCTGTTTTTT
TRBJ2-5 | TRBV28 | 16 | NA | TRBD2 | CASSPGLAGVGETQYF | TGTGCCAGCAGTCCCGGACTAGCGGGAGTAGGGGAGACCCAGTACTTC
TRBJ2-1 | TRBV7-2 | 15 | NA | TRBD2 | CASSSGLAVYNEQFF | TGTGCCAGCAGCTCGGGACTAGCGGTCTACAATGAGCAGTTCTTC
TRBJ1-6 | TRBV5-1 | 14 | NA | TRBD1 | CASSPGQGNSPLHF | TGCGCCAGCAGCCCCGGACAGGGCAATTCACCCCTCCACTTT
TRBJ1-2 | TRBV10-3 | 11 | NA | NA | CAIRGRDGYTF | TGTGCCATCAGGGGGAGGGATGGCTACACCTTC
TRBJ1-5 | TRBV19 | 16 | NA | TRBD1 | CASSPRTGQFNQPQHF | TGTGCCAGTAGTCCCCGGACAGGGCAATTCAATCAGCCCCAGCATTTT
TRBJ2-3 | TRBV5-1 | 17 | NA | NA | CASSLDGIAVRADTQYF | TGCGCCAGCAGCTTGGACGGGATAGCGGTGAGGGCAGATACGCAGTATTTT
TRBJ2-7 | TRBV25-1 | 15 | NA | TRBD1 | CASSESGGTRNEQYF | TGTGCCAGCAGTGAATCAGGGGGCACTCGGAACGAGCAGTACTTC
TRBJ2-3 | TRBV5-5 | 15 | NA | NA | CASSLAGLVTDTQYF | TGTGCCAGCAGCTTGGCAGGGTTAGTGACAGATACGCAGTATTTT
TRBJ2-3 | TRBV20-1 | 17 | NA | NA | CSAIDRSGLWSTDTQYF | TGCAGTGCTATTGACAGGTCCGGTTTGTGGTCCACAGATACGCAGTATTTT
TRBJ2-2 | TRBV5-1 | 15 | NA | NA | CASSLGQTYTGELFF | TGCGCCAGCAGCTTGGGACAGACCTACACCGGGGAGCTGTTTTTT